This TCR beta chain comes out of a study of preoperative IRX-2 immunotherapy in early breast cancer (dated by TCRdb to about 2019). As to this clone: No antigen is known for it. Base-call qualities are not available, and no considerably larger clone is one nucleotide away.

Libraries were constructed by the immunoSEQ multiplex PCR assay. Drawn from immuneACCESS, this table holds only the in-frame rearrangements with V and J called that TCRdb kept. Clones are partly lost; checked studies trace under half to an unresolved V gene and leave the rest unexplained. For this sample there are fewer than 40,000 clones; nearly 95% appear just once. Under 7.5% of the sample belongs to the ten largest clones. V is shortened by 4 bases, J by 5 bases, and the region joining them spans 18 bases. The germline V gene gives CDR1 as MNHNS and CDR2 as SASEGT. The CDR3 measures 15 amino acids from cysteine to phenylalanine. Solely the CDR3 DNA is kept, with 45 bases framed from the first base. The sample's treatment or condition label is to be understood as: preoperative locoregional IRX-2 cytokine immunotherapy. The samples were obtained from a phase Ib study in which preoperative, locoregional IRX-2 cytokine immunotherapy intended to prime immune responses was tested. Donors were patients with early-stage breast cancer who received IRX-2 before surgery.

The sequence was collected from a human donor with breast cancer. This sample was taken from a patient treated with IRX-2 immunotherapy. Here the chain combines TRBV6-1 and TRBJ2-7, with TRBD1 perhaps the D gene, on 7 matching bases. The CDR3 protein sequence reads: CASSAVGAGGNEQYF. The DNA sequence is TGTGCCAGCAGTGCCGTGGGGGCAGGGGGGAACGAGCAGTACTTC.